The clone carrying this TCR beta chain was recorded only once. The target antigen is unknown. This entry belongs to a study of OX40 agonist ivuxolimab in advanced cancers. Study context: Across the patients, intravenous ivuxolimab was delivered every 2 weeks at 0.01 to 10 mg/kg. Eligibility rules accepted prior anti-PD-1, anti-PD-L1 or anti-CTLA-4 therapy, and around 44% had some. General study results and limits: The CD4+ and CD8+ T cells in the blood had expanded clonally by week 6 at 0.1 to 3.0 mg/kg.

The trim removed 2 bases at V and 5 bases at J, leaving 9 bases unmatched. Germline V gene lookup returns CDR1 MGHRA and CDR2 YSYEKL. This CDR3 is built from 17 residues. The table came from immunoSEQ multiplex PCR; TCRdb's copy has only in-frame clones and leaves some out. The repertoire holds approximately 54,000 clones, with about 80% as singletons. The origin of this receptor is an adult with an advanced solid tumor such as melanoma, head and neck, liver or kidney cancer. The input for sequencing was CD4+ or CD8+ T cells sorted from blood, taken in a trial of the OX40 agonist ivuxolimab. The chain recombines TRBV4-1 with TRBJ2-7, with 13 bases aligning to TRBD2. CDR3 amino acids: CASSQLDMGLAGNEQYF. The CDR3 nucleotides are TGCGCCAGCAGCCAATTGGACATGGGACTAGCGGGGAACGAGCAGTACTTC.